The following is a T cell receptor (beta chain) sequence with its context. Germline CDR1 and CDR2: SGHNT and YENEEA. This CDR3 comprises 15 residues. After removal of 5 bases from V and 3 bases from J, the junction contained 7 bases not matched to a gene. It was during active infection that Seattle patients were enrolled and then longitudinally followed. The data originate from a study of blood T cell repertoires in COVID-19. On the study more broadly: Nucleic acid was either cDNA or gDNA, and it came from T cells, B-cell-depleted T cells, or PBMCs.

TCRdb's copy holds only in-frame clones and misses some; the assay was immunoSEQ multiplex PCR. The table shows roughly 81,000 clones, with roughly 84% occurring only once. The V and J genes are TRBV11-3 and TRBJ2-7; TRBD1 matches at 10 bases. Sequenced: peripheral blood. The source of this sequence is an elderly woman with COVID-19, enrolled during active disease. The CDR3 nucleotides read TGTGCCAGCAGCCCAGGGGGGACAGGGGACTACGAGCAGTACTTC. Protein sequence: CASSPGGTGDYEQYF.